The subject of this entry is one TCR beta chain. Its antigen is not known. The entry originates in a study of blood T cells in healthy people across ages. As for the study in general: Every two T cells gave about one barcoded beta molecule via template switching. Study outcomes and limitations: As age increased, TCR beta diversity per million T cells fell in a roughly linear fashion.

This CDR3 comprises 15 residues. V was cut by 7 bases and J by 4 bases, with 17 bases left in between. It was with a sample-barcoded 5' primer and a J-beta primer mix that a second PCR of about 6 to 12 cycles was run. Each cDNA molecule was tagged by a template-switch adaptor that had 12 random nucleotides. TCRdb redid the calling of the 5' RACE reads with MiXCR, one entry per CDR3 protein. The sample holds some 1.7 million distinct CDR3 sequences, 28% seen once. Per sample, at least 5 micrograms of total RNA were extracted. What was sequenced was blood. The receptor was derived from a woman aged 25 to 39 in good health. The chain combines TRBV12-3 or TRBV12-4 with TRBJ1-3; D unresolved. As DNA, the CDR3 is TGTGCCAGCACCCCTCAATTGCGCAGGGGAAACACCATATATTTT. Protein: CASTPQLRRGNTIYF.